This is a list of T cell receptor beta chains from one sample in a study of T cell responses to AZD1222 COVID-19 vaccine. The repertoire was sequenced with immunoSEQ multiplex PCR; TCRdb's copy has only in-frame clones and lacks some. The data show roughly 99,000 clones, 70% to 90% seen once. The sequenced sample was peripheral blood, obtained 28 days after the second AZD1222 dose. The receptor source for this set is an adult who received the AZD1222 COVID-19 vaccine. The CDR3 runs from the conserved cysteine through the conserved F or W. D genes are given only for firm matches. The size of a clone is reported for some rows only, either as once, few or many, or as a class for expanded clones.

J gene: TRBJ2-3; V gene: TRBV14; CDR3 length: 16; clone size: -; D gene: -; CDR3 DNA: TGTGCCAGCAGCCAGCTTCGGGGAAGGGGCACAGATACGCAGTATTTT; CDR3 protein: CASSQLRGRGTDTQYF
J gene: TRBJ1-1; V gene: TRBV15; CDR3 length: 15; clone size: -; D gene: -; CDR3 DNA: TGTGCCACCAGCAGTTCAATCTCACCGAACACTGAAGCTTTCTTT; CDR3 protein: CATSSSISPNTEAFF
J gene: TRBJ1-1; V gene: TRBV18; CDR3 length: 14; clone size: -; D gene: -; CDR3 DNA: TGTGCCAGCTCACCCCGGGGCGGGAGCACTGAAGCTTTCTTT; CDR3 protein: CASSPRGGSTEAFF
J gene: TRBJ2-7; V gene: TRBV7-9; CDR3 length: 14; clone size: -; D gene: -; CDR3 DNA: TGTGCCAGCAGCTTTCGCGGACAGTACTACGAGCAGTACTTC; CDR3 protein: CASSFRGQYYEQYF
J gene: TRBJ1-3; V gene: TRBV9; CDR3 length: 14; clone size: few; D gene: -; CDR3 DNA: TGTGCCAGCAGCGACGGTTCCTCTGGAAACACCATATATTTT; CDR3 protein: CASSDGSSGNTIYF
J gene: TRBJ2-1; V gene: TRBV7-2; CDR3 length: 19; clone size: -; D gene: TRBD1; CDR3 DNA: TGTGCCAGCAGCCCAGGACCTGTTTCGGGACAGGGAAGGTACAATGAGCAGTTCTTC; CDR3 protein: CASSPGPVSGQGRYNEQFF
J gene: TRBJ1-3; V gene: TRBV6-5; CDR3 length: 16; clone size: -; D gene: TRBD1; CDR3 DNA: TGTGCCAGCAGTTACACTCGGACAGGGAACGGAAACACCATATATTTT; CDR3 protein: CASSYTRTGNGNTIYF
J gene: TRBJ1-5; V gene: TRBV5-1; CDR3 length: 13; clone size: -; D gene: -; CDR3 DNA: TGCGCCAGCAGCTGGAAAGGAGACCAGCCCCAGCATTTT; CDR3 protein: CASSWKGDQPQHF
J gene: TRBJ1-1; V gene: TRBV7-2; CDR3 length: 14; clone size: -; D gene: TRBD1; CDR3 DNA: TGTGCCAGCAGCCCGGGACAGGGGAACACTGAAGCTTTCTTT; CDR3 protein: CASSPGQGNTEAFF
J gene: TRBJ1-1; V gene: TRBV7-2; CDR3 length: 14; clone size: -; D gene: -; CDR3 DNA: TGTGCCAGCAGCTTGCAATCAGGGTGGACTGAAGCTTTCTTT; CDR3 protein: CASSLQSGWTEAFF
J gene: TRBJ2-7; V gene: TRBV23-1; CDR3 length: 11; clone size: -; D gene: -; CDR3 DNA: TGCGCCAGCAGTTCAATGTACGAGCAGTACTTC; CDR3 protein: CASSSMYEQYF
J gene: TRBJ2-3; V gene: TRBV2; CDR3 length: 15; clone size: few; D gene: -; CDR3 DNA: TGTGCCAGCAGCCCCTCAATCATCGGTACAGATACGCAGTATTTT; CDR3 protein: CASSPSIIGTDTQYF
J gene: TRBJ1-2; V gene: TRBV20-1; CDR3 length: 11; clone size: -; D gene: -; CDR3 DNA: TGCAGTGCGAAGGGGGGGAATGGCTACACCTTC; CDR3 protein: CSAKGGNGYTF
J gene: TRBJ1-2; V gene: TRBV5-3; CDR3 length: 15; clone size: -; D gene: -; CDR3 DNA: TGTGCCAGAAGCTTGGCGGGGGGGCACCGAGGTGGCTACACCTTC; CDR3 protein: CARSLAGGHRGGYTF
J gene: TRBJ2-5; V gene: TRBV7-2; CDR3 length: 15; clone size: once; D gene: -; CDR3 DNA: TGTGCCAGCAGCTTAGCAACAGCACGACAAGAGACCCAGTACTTC; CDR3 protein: CASSLATARQETQYF
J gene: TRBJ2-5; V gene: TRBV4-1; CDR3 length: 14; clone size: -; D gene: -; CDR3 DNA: TGCGCCAGCAGCCAATCGCAGGTGGAGGAGACCCAGTACTTC; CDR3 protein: CASSQSQVEETQYF
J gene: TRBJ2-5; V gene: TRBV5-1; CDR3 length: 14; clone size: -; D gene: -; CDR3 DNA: TGCGCCAGCAGCACCCTTCCGGGTCCAGAGACCCAGTACTTC; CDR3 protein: CASSTLPGPETQYF
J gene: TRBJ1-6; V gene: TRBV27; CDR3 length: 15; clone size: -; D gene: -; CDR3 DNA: TGTGCCAGCAGTTTAGGGGCGGGGGCAGGGTCACCCCTCCACTTT; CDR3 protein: CASSLGAGAGSPLHF
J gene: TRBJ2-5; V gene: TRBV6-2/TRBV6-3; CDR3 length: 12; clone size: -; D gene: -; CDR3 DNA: TGTGCCAGCAGCGACAGGCAAGAGACCCAGTACTTC; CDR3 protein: CASSDRQETQYF
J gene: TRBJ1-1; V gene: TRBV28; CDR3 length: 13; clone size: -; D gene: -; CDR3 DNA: TGTGCCAGCAGTTGGACAGACAACACTGAAGCTTTCTTT; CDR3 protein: CASSWTDNTEAFF
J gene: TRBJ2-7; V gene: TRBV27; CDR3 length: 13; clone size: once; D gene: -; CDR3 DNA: TGTGCCAGCAGTCCCTTGGACGGCCGGGAGCAGTACTTC; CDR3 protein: CASSPLDGREQYF
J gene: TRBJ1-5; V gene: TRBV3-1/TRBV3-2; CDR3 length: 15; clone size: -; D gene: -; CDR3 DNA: TGTGCCAGCAGCCAAGAGCAGGGTGGAAATCAGCCCCAGCATTTT; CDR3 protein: CASSQEQGGNQPQHF
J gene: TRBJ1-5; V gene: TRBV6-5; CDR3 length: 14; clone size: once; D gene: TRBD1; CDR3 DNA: TGTGCCAGCACCTTCGACAGGGGCAATCAGCCCCAGCATTTT; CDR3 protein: CASTFDRGNQPQHF
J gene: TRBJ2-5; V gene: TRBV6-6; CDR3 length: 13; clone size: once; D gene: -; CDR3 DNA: TGTGCCAGCACAAGGGGAGTCCGGGAGACCCAGTACTTC; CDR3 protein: CASTRGVRETQYF
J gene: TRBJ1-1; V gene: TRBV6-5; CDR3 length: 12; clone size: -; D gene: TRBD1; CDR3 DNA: TGTGCCAGCAGTACCTCAGGGGGGGAAGCTTTCTTT; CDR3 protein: CASSTSGGEAFF
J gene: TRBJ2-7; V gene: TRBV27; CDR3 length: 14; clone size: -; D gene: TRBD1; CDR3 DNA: TGTGCCAGCAGTTGGACAGGGAACCCCTACGAGCAGTACTTC; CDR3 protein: CASSWTGNPYEQYF
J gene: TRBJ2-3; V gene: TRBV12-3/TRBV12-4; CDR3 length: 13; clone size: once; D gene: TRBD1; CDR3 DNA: TGTGCCAGCAGTCGCCGGGACAGGGATACGCAGTATTTT; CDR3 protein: CASSRRDRDTQYF
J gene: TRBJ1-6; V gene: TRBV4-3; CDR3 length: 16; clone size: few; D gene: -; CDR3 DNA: TGCGCCAGCAGCCAAGATTTTGGCAGTTATAATTCACCCCTCCACTTT; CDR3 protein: CASSQDFGSYNSPLHF
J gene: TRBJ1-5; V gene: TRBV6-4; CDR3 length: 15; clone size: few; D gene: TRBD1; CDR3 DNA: TGTGCCAGCAGTGCGGGGACAGGGGGGAATCAGCCCCAGCATTTT; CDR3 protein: CASSAGTGGNQPQHF
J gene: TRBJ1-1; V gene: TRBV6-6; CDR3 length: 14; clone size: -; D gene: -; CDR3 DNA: TGTGCCAGCAGTTCTAGCATCCCGAACACTGAAGCTTTCTTT; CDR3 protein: CASSSSIPNTEAFF
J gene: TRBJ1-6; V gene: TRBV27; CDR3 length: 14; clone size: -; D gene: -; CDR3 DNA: TGTGCCAGCAGTCCCGGGGCCCAAGCGACACCCCTCCACTTT; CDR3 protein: CASSPGAQATPLHF
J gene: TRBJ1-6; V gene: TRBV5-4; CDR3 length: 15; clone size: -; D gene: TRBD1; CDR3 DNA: TGTGCCAGCAGCTGGACCGGGACAGCCGATTCACCCCTCCACTTT; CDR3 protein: CASSWTGTADSPLHF
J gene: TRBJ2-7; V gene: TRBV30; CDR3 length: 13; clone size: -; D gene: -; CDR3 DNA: TGTGCCTGGAGTGACAGGAAATCTTACGAGCAGTACTTC; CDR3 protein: CAWSDRKSYEQYF
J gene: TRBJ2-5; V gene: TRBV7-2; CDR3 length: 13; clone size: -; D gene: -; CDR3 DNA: TGTGCCAGCAGCCCGGACTTCCAAGAGACCCAGTACTTC; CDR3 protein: CASSPDFQETQYF
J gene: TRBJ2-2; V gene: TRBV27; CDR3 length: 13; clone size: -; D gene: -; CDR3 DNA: TGTGCCAGCAGTCCCACAGATCCCGGGGAGCTGTTTTTT; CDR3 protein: CASSPTDPGELFF
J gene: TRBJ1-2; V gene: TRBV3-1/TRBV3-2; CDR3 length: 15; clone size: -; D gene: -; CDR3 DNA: TGTGCCAGCAGCCATAAAGGGGGTACTCTGTATGGCTACACCTTC; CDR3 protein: CASSHKGGTLYGYTF
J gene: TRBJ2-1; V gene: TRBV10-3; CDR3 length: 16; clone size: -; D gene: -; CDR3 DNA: TGTGCCATCAGTGAGTCTGAAGGGGTCTCCTACAATGAGCAGTTCTTC; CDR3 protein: CAISESEGVSYNEQFF
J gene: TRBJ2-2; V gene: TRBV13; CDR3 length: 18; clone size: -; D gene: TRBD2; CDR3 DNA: TGTGCCAGCAGCTTAGAATCTCGGCTAGCGGCGAACACCGGGGAGCTGTTTTTT; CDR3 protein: CASSLESRLAANTGELFF
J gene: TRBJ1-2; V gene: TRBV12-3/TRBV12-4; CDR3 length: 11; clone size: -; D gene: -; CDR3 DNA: TGTGCCAGCAGTGCCCTGAGGGGCTACACCTTC; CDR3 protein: CASSALRGYTF